This T cell receptor (beta chain) emerged from a study of CD8 T cells in ankylosing spondylitis (dated by TCRdb to 2015 to 2018). Describing the broader study: The study set out to find disease-linked TCR variants by profiling T cell receptor beta repertoires in ankylosing spondylitis patients and healthy donors. Samples of peripheral blood were taken, and for ankylosing spondylitis patients, synovial fluid was collected as well. The full study cohort comprised 20 to 30 ankylosing spondylitis patients and about a hundred healthy donors.

Sequencing was performed on an Illumina HiSeq 2500. Quantitative 5'-RACE with molecular barcodes was used to prepare TCR beta libraries. The paper's data handling went like this. Disease-linked TCR variants were identified with a new computational method built on a probabilistic model of VDJ rearrangement. The public reads were run again by TCRdb, first through fastp at Q25 and then through MiXCR, and only productive beta chains were kept. Every distinct CDR3 protein forms one entry, paired with its most common genes and DNA. V and J calls and clone size were set by TCRdb, not the authors. A total of around 770,000 distinct CDR3 sequences appear in this sample, 10% to 15% of them only once. The ten biggest clones cover 0.51% of the sample. What the research found in general, with its limitations: A TCR beta motif of several highly homologous amino acid variants appeared characteristic of blood from ankylosing spondylitis patients. The disease-linked clones showed a CD8+ phenotype and occurred at relatively low frequencies in peripheral blood. Some motif variants were previously reported in synovial fluid and blood of reactive arthritis patients, suggesting common disease-initiation mechanisms. Significant enrichment of the disease-linked clones was reported in matched synovial fluid samples from ankylosing spondylitis patients.

This clonotype was recorded many times. Its antigen is not yet known. Base qualities are not recorded, but no much larger clone differs from it by a single base. The CDR3 spans 16 residues, from the cysteine through the phenylalanine. Left in the record is the CDR3 DNA by itself, 48 bases read in frame from the first base. CDR1 and CDR2 (SGHRS, YFSETQ) derive from the germline V gene. Trimming leaves V shorter by 4 bases and J shorter by 5 bases, with the junction holding 13 bases beyond the gene matches. Sequencing was carried out using blood, either unsorted or a sorted T cell fraction (not recorded which). This receptor was identified in a male donor with ankylosing spondylitis. The receptor chain draws on TRBV5-1 and TRBJ2-7; a stretch of 9 junction bases matches TRBD1. CDR3 sequence: CASSPTPGQGNHEQYF. The nucleotide sequence reads TGCGCCAGCAGCCCAACCCCGGGACAGGGAAACCACGAGCAGTACTTC. The full variable domain, completed from the reference TRBV5-1 and TRBJ2-7 proteins outside the CDR3, reads KAGVTQTPRYLIKTRGQQVTLSCSPISGHRSVSWYQQTPGQGLQFLFEYFSETQRNKGNFPGRFSGRQFSNSRSEMNVSTLELGDSALYLCASSPTPGQGNHEQYFGPGTRLTVT.